Shown below are 9 T cell receptor beta chains from a single sample sequenced in a study of blood T cell repertoires in COVID-19. Repertoires were generated with immunoSEQ multiplex PCR, while TCRdb's copy carries only in-frame clones and drops some. The sample comprises 25,000 to 35,000 clones, about 92% of which are singletons, and around 0.83% rests with the top ten. Sequenced input: peripheral blood. These receptors came from a woman in her 70s with COVID-19, enrolled during active disease.

The rearrangement links TRBV28 to TRBJ1-1; D uncertain. The germline gives CDR1 MDHEN, CDR2 SYDVKM. V was shortened by 10 bases and J by 1 base, with 10 bases between the two germline ends. The CDR3 has 12 amino acids. The DNA of the CDR3 is TGTGCCACCCGAGGGTGGAACACTGAAGCTTTCTTT. As protein: CATRGWNTEAFF.

The chain joins TRBV5-4 to TRBJ1-1; TRBD1 matches at 7 bases. Germline V gene data show CDR1 as SGHNT and CDR2 as YYREEE (reference sequence). Trimming removed 4 bases from V and 0 bases from J; junction bases left unmatched: 3. The CDR3 is 14 amino acids. Written as DNA, the CDR3 is TGTGCCAGCAGCCCCGGACAGGTGAACACTGAAGCTTTCTTT. It yields the protein CASSPGQVNTEAFF. The full variable domain, completed using reference TRBV5-4 and TRBJ1-1, is ETGVTQSPTHLIKTRGQQVTLRCSSQSGHNTVSWYQQALGQGPQFIFQYYREEENGRGNFPPRFSGLQFPNYSSELNVNALELDDSALYLCASSPGQVNTEAFFGQGTRLTVV.

The J gene is TRBJ1-5, the V gene TRBV28, with D uncertain. V was clipped by 3 bases and J by 5 bases, with 11 bases between them. CDR1 MDHEN and CDR2 SYDVKM come from the germline V gene. CDR3 length: 14 residues. CDR3 bases: TGTGCCAGCAGTTTGGAGGAAAGGGATCAGCCCCAGCATTTT. Residues: CASSLEERDQPQHF.

The chain couples TRBV24-1 to TRBJ1-2, with 9 positions matching TRBD1. This CDR3 comprises 13 residues. Germline V CDR1 and CDR2: KGHDR, SFDVKD. The V and J ends lost 4 bases and 8 bases, in that order; junction bases with no gene match: 4. DNA for the CDR3: TGTGCCACCAGTGAGAGGACAGGGGACGGCTACACCTTC. It encodes CATSERTGDGYTF.

V and J are TRBV5-1 and TRBJ2-1, with no clear D. V lost 0 bases to trimming and J lost 7 bases, with 14 bases between them. Germline lookup yields CDR1 SGHRS and CDR2 YFSETQ. The CDR3 contains 15 residues. CDR3 DNA: TGCGCCAGCAGCTTGGTTGTTTCGGAGTCGAATGAGCAGTTCTTC. This translates into CASSLVVSESNEQFF.

This clone was counted once. V gene TRBV2 combines with J gene TRBJ2-7, with unresolved D. There are 11 residues in the CDR3. Germline loops: CDR1 SNHLY, CDR2 FYNNEI. V lost 5 bases to trimming and J lost 4 bases, with 6 bases between them. DNA for the CDR3: TGTGCCAGCAGTCGCCAGTACGAGCAGTACTTC. This sequence encodes CASSRQYEQYF.

The J gene is TRBJ2-3, the V gene TRBV24-1; possible D gene TRBD2, 6 bases. CDR1 and CDR2 from the germline V gene are KGHDR and SFDVKD. The CDR3 contains 13 residues. The V end lost 5 bases, the J end lost 8 bases, and 13 bases lay between the germline ends. CDR3 DNA: TGTGCCACCAGTGGTCCCGGGGGACTTACGCAGTATTTT. Encoded protein: CATSGPGGLTQYF.

The genes are TRBV28 and TRBJ1-5, with 7 bases identical to TRBD1. This CDR3 is 17 amino acids long. Losses at the gene ends were 5 bases for V and 7 bases for J; bases not matched to a gene: 17. CDR1 is MDHEN and CDR2 is SYDVKM in the germline V gene. The CDR3 DNA reads as TGTGCCAGCAGTCCGGTCTTAGACAGGGAAGGGACGCAGCCCCAGCATTTT. It specifies CASSPVLDREGTQPQHF.

This chain links TRBV4-3 with TRBJ2-1, with 7 nucleotides matching TRBD1. V gave up 1 base and J gave up 8 bases; unmatched junction bases: 8. This CDR3 is 15 amino acids long. CDR1 and CDR2 (germline): LGHNA, YSLEER. The DNA for the CDR3 is TGCGCCAGCAGCCAAGCCGGGACAGTTCAGCATGAGCAGTTCTTC. Protein product: CASSQAGTVQHEQFF.